This record looks at one TCR beta chain sequence and its context. CDR1 is SGHKS, CDR2 YYEKEE, per germline (reference sequence). Trimming removed 4 bases from V and 3 bases from J, with 10 bases in between. This CDR3 region has 13 residues. Generated by immunoSEQ multiplex PCR, the TCRdb table keeps only in-frame clones and is missing some. The sample yields about 82,000 clones, about 90% seen once. This sample is part of a study of identifying expanded T cells in peripheral blood. Sequenced: blood. The chain links TRBV5-5 to TRBJ1-1, with D perhaps matching TRBD1 (5 bases). The source is a person aged 18-70 years in good health. CDR3 loop: CASSRGRDTEAFF. The CDR3 coding sequence is TGTGCCAGCAGCCGGGGCAGGGACACTGAAGCTTTCTTT.